The entry below describes one TCR beta chain. This sample was taken from a study of T cell changes during pregnancy in multiple sclerosis. Repertoires were generated with immunoSEQ multiplex PCR, while TCRdb's copy carries only in-frame clones and drops some. The sample has roughly 100,000 clones; around 91% are singletons. The TCR originated in a female donor in good health, enrolled as a control in a pregnancy study. The sample in question was peripheral blood, obtained after pregnancy.

The CDR3 region has the DNA TGTGCCAGCAGCTTACAAGCGGAATTTATGGACGAGCAGTACTTC. It is translated as CASSLQAEFMDEQYF. V is TRBV7-6 and J is TRBJ2-7; weak D call: TRBD2 (5 bases). V dropped 2 bases and J dropped 5 bases, with 16 bases sitting between them. Germline loops: CDR1 SGHVS, CDR2 FNYEAQ. CDR3 length: 15 amino acids.